Given below is one T cell receptor beta chain in context. No antigen is known for it. The sample is drawn from a study of cytomegalovirus exposure and HLA in healthy donors. V gave up 5 bases and J gave up 3 bases, with 11 bases separating them. The CDR3 sequence is 13 residues long. Germline CDR1 is MDHEN and CDR2 is SYDVKM. Study-wide findings and caveats: In a later analysis, a missense DCLRE1C variant was linked to TCR beta V- and J-gene trimming. Clonal expansion, a later analysis showed, was greater in HLA-associated TCR beta chains than in equally common others.

PCR employed 60 Vbeta and 13 Jbeta primers. Sequencing was performed with immunoSEQ multiplex PCR; in TCRdb, only in-frame clones are kept and a portion is missing. This repertoire includes around 53,000 clones. This chain links TRBV28 with TRBJ2-7, with D possibly being TRBD1 (5 bases). The TCR comes from a man aged 18 to 30 in good health and CMV-seropositive. Sequencing was performed on PBMCs. The CDR3 spells CASSPSDSYEQYF. The CDR3 DNA reads TGTGCCAGCAGTCCCTCTGACAGCTACGAGCAGTACTTC.